Here is one TCR beta chain with its context. The data stem from a study of brain T cells in children with intractable seizures. Sequencing was performed with immunoSEQ multiplex PCR; in TCRdb, only in-frame clones are kept and a portion is missing. This sample has 110,000 or so clones, with 85% to 95% found just once. Germline-derived CDR1 and CDR2 are SNHLY and FYNNEI. The CDR3 totals 15 residues. V lost 5 bases to trimming and J lost 4 bases; unmatched junction nucleotides: 2. The source of this sequence is a boy younger than two with hemimegalencephaly and intractable seizures. The material sequenced was peripheral blood, taken at surgery. The chain recombines TRBV2 with TRBJ2-2, with 12 bases fitting TRBD2. The CDR3 bases are TGTGCCAGCAGTTCTAGCGGGAGGGGCACCGGGGAGCTGTTTTTT. This sequence encodes CASSSSGRGTGELFF.